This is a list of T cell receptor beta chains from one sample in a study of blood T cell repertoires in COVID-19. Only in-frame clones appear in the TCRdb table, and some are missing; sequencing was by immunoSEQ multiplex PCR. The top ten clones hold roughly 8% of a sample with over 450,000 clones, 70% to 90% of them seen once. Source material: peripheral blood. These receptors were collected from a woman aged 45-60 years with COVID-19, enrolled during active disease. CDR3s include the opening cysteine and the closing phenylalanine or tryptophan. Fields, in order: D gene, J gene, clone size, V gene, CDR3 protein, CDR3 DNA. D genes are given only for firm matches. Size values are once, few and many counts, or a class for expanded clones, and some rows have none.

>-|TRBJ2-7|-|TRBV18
CASSPTGADYEQYF
TGTGCCAGCTCACCCACAGGTGCCGACTACGAGCAGTACTTC
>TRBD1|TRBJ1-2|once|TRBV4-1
CASSPRQGGYGYTF
TGCGCCAGCAGCCCTCGACAGGGGGGGTATGGCTACACCTTC
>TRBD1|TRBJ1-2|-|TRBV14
CASSPGQGYGYTF
TGTGCCAGCAGCCCGGGACAGGGATATGGCTACACCTTC
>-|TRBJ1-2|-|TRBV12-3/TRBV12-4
CASSRSNYGYTF
TGTGCCAGCAGCCGGTCTAACTATGGCTACACCTTC
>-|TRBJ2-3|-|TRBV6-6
CASSYSGQPLDTQYF
TGTGCCAGCAGTTACTCTGGACAGCCCTTGGATACGCAGTATTTT
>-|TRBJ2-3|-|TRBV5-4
CASSTSLDGTDTQYF
TGTGCCAGCAGCACATCCCTAGACGGCACAGATACGCAGTATTTT
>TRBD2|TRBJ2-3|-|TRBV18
CASSPGTSGGTDTQYF
TGTGCCAGCTCACCGGGGACTAGCGGGGGAACAGATACGCAGTATTTT
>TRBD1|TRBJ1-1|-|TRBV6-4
CASTKPGAGGWTEAFF
TGTGCCAGCACCAAACCGGGGGCAGGGGGCTGGACTGAAGCTTTCTTT
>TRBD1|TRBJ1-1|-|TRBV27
CASSLSQGQSEAFF
TGTGCCAGCAGTTTATCGCAGGGACAGAGTGAAGCTTTCTTT
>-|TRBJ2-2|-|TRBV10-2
CASRWTPDTGELFF
TGCGCCAGCAGATGGACACCCGACACCGGGGAGCTGTTTTTT
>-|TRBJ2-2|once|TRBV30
CAWSVLAGELFF
TGTGCCTGGAGTGTACTGGCCGGGGAGCTGTTTTTT
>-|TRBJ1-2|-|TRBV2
CASSEAGRAVGYTF
TGTGCCAGCAGTGAAGCGGGCAGGGCGGTCGGCTACACCTTC
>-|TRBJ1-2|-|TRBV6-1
CASSERGNYGYTF
TGTGCCAGCAGTGAAAGAGGAAACTATGGCTACACCTTC
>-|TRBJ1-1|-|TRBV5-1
CASSLVGGGNTEAFF
TGCGCCAGCAGCTTGGTGGGAGGCGGCAACACTGAAGCTTTCTTT
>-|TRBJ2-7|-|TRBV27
CASSSLPGEQYF
TGTGCCAGCAGTTCCCTACCCGGGGAGCAGTACTTC
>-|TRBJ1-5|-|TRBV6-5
CASSRGRFNQPQHF
TGTGCCAGCAGTCGAGGGCGGTTCAATCAGCCCCAGCATTTT
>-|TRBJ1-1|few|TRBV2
CASSTQGSNEAFF
TGTGCCAGCAGTACGCAGGGGAGTAACGAAGCTTTCTTT
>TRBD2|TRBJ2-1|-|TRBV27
CASSFLHGGGFRRQHYNEQFF
TGTGCCAGCAGTTTTCTTCACGGCGGGGGGTTTCGTCGACAACATTACAATGAGCAGTTCTTC
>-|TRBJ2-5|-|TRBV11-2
CASSLMFGGQETQYF
TGTGCCAGCAGCTTAATGTTCGGCGGGCAAGAGACCCAGTACTTC
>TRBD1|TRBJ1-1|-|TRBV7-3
CASSLTPRDRWRGIRNTEAFF
TGTGCCAGCAGCTTAACCCCCCGGGACAGGTGGAGAGGGATAAGGAACACTGAAGCTTTCTTT
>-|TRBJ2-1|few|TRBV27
CASSYGEPDSYNEQFF
TGTGCCAGCAGTTACGGGGAGCCCGACTCCTACAATGAGCAGTTCTTC
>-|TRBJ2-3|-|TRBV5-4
CASRTSPSTDTQYF
TGTGCCAGCAGAACGAGCCCTAGCACAGATACGCAGTATTTT
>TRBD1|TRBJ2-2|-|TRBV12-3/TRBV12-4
CASRGQGTGELFF
TGTGCCAGCAGAGGACAGGGCACCGGGGAGCTGTTTTTT
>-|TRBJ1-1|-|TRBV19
CASSMRTARGPTEAFF
TGTGCCAGTAGTATGCGGACAGCGCGCGGACCCACTGAAGCTTTCTTT
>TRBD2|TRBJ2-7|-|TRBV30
CAWSSGGVDYEQYF
TGTGCCTGGAGTAGCGGGGGGGTAGATTACGAGCAGTACTTC
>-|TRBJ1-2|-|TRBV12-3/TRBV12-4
CASSYKQVPGYTF
TGTGCCAGCAGTTATAAACAGGTCCCTGGCTACACCTTC